The 13 T cell receptor beta chains in this list originate from one sample, sequenced in a study of T cells in Graves' hyperthyroidism and ophthalmopathy. Amplification of TCR beta CDR3 regions was performed using RNA transcripts as template. HTBI primers drove first-round RT-PCR of the TCR CDR3. TCRdb processed the multiplex PCR reads anew with MiXCR; each CDR3 protein has one entry. The sample carries 350,000 to 450,000 distinct CDR3 sequences, more than 11% recorded once. The material sequenced was blood. The receptor set was obtained from a woman aged 55-69 years with Graves' hyperthyroidism.

J is TRBJ2-7 and V is TRBV6-5, with D tentatively TRBD2 (8 bases). Germline V gives CDR1 MNHEY, CDR2 SVGAGI. CDR3 length: 14 residues. The V gene lost 4 bases and the J gene lost 3 bases, with 13 bases spanning the gap. The CDR3 protein is CASSSGGGRYEQYF. The DNA of the CDR3 is TGTGCCAGCAGTTCGGGAGGGGGCCGCTACGAGCAGTACTTC.

This clonotype has a handful of counts. The chain carries TRBV5-6 and TRBJ1-1; D is uncertain. Trimming cost V 4 bases and J 2 bases, with 9 bases left between them. The CDR3 totals 13 residues. The germline CDR1 and CDR2 sequences are SGHDT and YYEEEE. Here the CDR3 reads CASSKDRNTEAFF. Written as DNA, the CDR3 is TGTGCCAGCAGCAAGGACCGAAACACTGAAGCTTTCTTT.

In its sample, this clonotype was seen many times. The V and J genes are TRBV12-5 and TRBJ2-1; the match to TRBD1 covers 10 bases. The CDR3 has 18 amino acids. Germline assignment: CDR1 LGHNT and CDR2 FRNRAP. Trimming removed 4 bases from V and 1 base from J; junction bases left unmatched: 10. CDR3 bases: TGTGCTAGTGGTTCACAGGAGACAGGGGGCTGGTCCTACAATGAGCAGTTCTTC. This encodes CASGSQETGGWSYNEQFF.

This clonotype was counted ten times or more. The gene calls are TRBV28 and TRBJ1-1; TRBD1 might be the D (6 bases). V was shortened by 2 bases and J by 3 bases, with 13 bases between the two germline ends. Germline-derived CDR1 and CDR2 are MDHEN and SYDVKM. This CDR3 region has 15 residues. The CDR3 protein is CASSLGGGGDTEAFF. As DNA, the CDR3 is TGTGCCAGCAGTTTAGGAGGGGGTGGCGACACTGAAGCTTTCTTT.

With regard to this clonotype: This may come from a read error, since a much larger clone is one base off. The rearrangement uses TRBV7-6 and TRBJ1-6; D is perhaps TRBD1 (6 bases). This CDR3 is built from 16 residues. CDR1 SGHVS and CDR2 FNYEAQ come from the germline V gene. The CDR3 sequence: CASSPMDSRDNLPLHF. The CDR3 DNA sequence: TGTGCCAGCAGCCCGATGGACAGTAGGGATAATTTACCCCTCCACTTT.

The chain recombines TRBV29-1 with TRBJ2-1, with no clear D. This CDR3 has 13 residues. The germline CDR1 and CDR2 sequences are SQVTM and ANQGSEA. The V end lost 4 bases, the J end lost 6 bases, and 13 bases lay between the germline ends. In DNA, the CDR3 is TGCAGCGTTGTAGTAAATCTCGCCAATGAGCAGTTCTTC. Translating gives CSVVVNLANEQFF.

The J gene is TRBJ2-3, the V gene TRBV12-3 or TRBV12-4; D possibly corresponds to TRBD1 (5 bases). V lost 5 bases, J lost 10 bases, and 16 bases lay in between. The CDR3 has 13 amino acids. The chain's CDR3 is CASSQTQVSPQYF. CDR3 DNA sequence: TGTGCCAGCAGTCAAACACAGGTCTCGCCGCAGTATTTT.

The chain couples TRBV19 to TRBJ1-3; D ambiguous. Germline assignment: CDR1 LNHDA and CDR2 SQIVND (reference sequence). With 5 bases removed from V and 4 bases from J, the gap between germline ends came to 18 bases. This CDR3 has 16 amino acids. The DNA of the CDR3 is TGTGCCAGTAGTTCCCCATTTTTTGGTGCAGGAAACACCATATATTTT. This encodes CASSSPFFGAGNTIYF. The full variable domain, its missing parts supplied by reference TRBV19 and TRBJ1-3, is DGGITQSPKYLFRKEGQNVTLSCEQNLNHDAMYWYRQDPGQGLRLIYYSQIVNDFQKGDIAEGYSVSREKKESFPLTVTSAQKNPTAFYLCASSSPFFGAGNTIYFGEGSWLTVV.

This clonotype was seen repeatedly, ten times or more. The genes are TRBV12-3 or TRBV12-4 and TRBJ2-5; D is possibly TRBD1 or TRBD2 (5 bases each). This CDR3 has 11 amino acids. Trimming cost V 6 bases and J 5 bases, with 7 bases left between them. The CDR3 loop is CASRGVETQYF. CDR3 bases: TGTGCCAGCAGGGGGGTGGAGACCCAGTACTTC.

V and J are TRBV5-1 and TRBJ2-5; 10 positions match TRBD1. The J segment lost 5 bases and the V segment lost 4 bases, leaving 14 bases of the junction unmatched. This CDR3 has 17 residues. CDR1 and CDR2 (germline): SGHRS, YFSETQ. The CDR3 nucleotides read TGCGCCAGCAGCCAGGGGACAGGGGTTTTGCTCCGTGAGACCCAGTACTTC. This encodes CASSQGTGVLLRETQYF. Together with reference TRBV5-1 and TRBJ2-5, the CDR3 gives the full variable domain: KAGVTQTPRYLIKTRGQQVTLSCSPISGHRSVSWYQQTPGQGLQFLFEYFSETQRNKGNFPGRFSGRQFSNSRSEMNVSTLELGDSALYLCASSQGTGVLLRETQYFGPGTRLLVL.

Ten or more counts support this clonotype. This chain links TRBV12-3 or TRBV12-4 with TRBJ2-7; 12 bases fit TRBD2. This CDR3 has 14 residues. J gave up 6 bases and V 5 bases, and 5 bases lay outside the gene matches. This chain's CDR3 is CASSETSGSAEQYF. In DNA form, the CDR3 reads TGTGCCAGCAGTGAGACTAGCGGGAGTGCCGAGCAGTACTTC.

At least ten counts were recorded for this clonotype. This chain connects TRBV20-1 to TRBJ2-2; TRBD2 agrees at 8 bases. Germline values: CDR1 DFQATT, CDR2 SNEGSKA (reference sequence). The CDR3 runs to 13 residues. Trimming removed 3 bases from V and 4 bases from J; junction bases left unmatched: 1. CDR3 sequence: CSASGRVTGELFF. The DNA for the CDR3 is TGCAGTGCTAGCGGGAGGGTCACCGGGGAGCTGTTTTTT.

In its sample, this clonotype was seen many times. The V call is TRBV5-1, the J call TRBJ1-5, with a possible D match to TRBD1 (5 bases). This CDR3 is 14 amino acids long. The V gene lost 3 bases and the J gene lost 6 bases, with 13 bases spanning the gap. Germline V gene sequence: CDR1 SGHRS, CDR2 YFSETQ. CDR3 sequence reads: CASSSTGLSQPQHF. DNA of the CDR3: TGCGCCAGCAGCTCCACAGGTCTTAGTCAGCCCCAGCATTTT.